This is a list of T cell receptor beta chains from one sample in a study of cytomegalovirus exposure and HLA in healthy donors. The assay was immunoSEQ multiplex PCR, and TCRdb's table has in-frame clones only and misses some. The sample has about 170,000 clones. Input material: PBMCs. The receptors stem from a woman aged 18-29 years in good health and CMV-seropositive. CDR3s include the opening cysteine and the closing phenylalanine or tryptophan. D genes are given only for firm matches.

j_call v_call d_call cdr3_aa cdr3_nt
TRBJ1-2 TRBV30 . CAWSLPGGANYGYTF TGTGCCTGGAGCCTCCCGGGGGGGGCCAACTATGGCTACACCTTC
TRBJ1-2 TRBV11-3 TRBD1 CASSLAGTGRKADYGYTF TGTGCCAGCAGCTTAGCTGGGACAGGGCGTAAGGCGGACTATGGCTACACCTTC
TRBJ2-1 TRBV2 . CASNQGYGDEQFF TGTGCCAGCAATCAGGGTTATGGGGATGAGCAGTTCTTC
TRBJ2-7 TRBV2 TRBD2 CASSERPGRGASYEQYF TGTGCCAGCAGTGAACGCCCAGGGAGGGGAGCATCCTACGAGCAGTACTTC
TRBJ2-1 TRBV5-4 TRBD2 CASTFLAGDPSNEQFF TGTGCCAGCACCTTCCTAGCGGGGGATCCTAGTAATGAGCAGTTCTTC
TRBJ1-5 TRBV6-1 TRBD1 CASSLTGKDQPQHF TGTGCCAGCAGCTTGACAGGGAAGGATCAGCCCCAGCATTTT
TRBJ2-3 TRBV7-9 . CASSLVTGGPLFDTQYF TGTGCCAGCAGCTTAGTAACCGGGGGACCTTTGTTCGATACGCAGTATTTT
TRBJ1-2 TRBV6-5 . CASSRGGAMDYGYTF TGTGCCAGCAGTCGGGGAGGGGCAATGGACTATGGCTACACCTTC
TRBJ2-3 TRBV29-1 . CSVDSGHLFSTDTQYF TGCAGCGTTGATAGCGGCCACCTTTTTAGCACAGATACGCAGTATTTT
TRBJ2-5 TRBV6-5 . CASSYSPGAHETQYF TGTGCCAGCAGTTACTCGCCAGGGGCGCACGAGACCCAGTACTTC
TRBJ1-2 TRBV7-3 TRBD1 CASSLTDRGYGYTF TGTGCCAGCAGCTTAACAGACAGGGGGTATGGCTACACCTTC
TRBJ2-7 TRBV5-1 TRBD1 CASSGQGSRYEQYF TGCGCCAGCAGCGGACAGGGTTCACGCTACGAGCAGTACTTC
TRBJ1-2 TRBV4-1 . CASSQDTSYGYTF TGCGCCAGCAGCCAAGATACCAGCTATGGCTACACCTTC
TRBJ2-1 TRBV9 . CASSVGQVSSYNEQFF TGTGCCAGCAGCGTAGGACAGGTCAGCTCCTACAATGAGCAGTTCTTC
TRBJ1-2 TRBV7-2 . CASSLVGSVPLGGYTF TGTGCCAGCAGCTTAGTCGGGAGCGTACCCTTAGGCGGCTACACCTTC
TRBJ1-1 TRBV6-1 . CASSASGVITEAFF TGTGCCAGCAGTGCCAGCGGGGTCATAACTGAAGCTTTCTTT
TRBJ2-7 TRBV5-6 TRBD1 CASSLTGTAYEQYF TGTGCCAGCAGCTTGACCGGGACAGCCTACGAGCAGTACTTC
TRBJ1-2 TRBV29-1 TRBD1 CSVDLGQGAYGYTF TGCAGCGTTGATTTGGGACAGGGGGCCTATGGCTACACCTTC
TRBJ1-2 TRBV5-1 . CASSPGLYGYTF TGCGCCAGCAGCCCGGGACTTTATGGCTACACCTTC
TRBJ2-3 TRBV4-1 . CASAFRKGNTGTDTQYF TGCGCCAGCGCGTTTCGGAAGGGGAATACCGGCACAGATACGCAGTATTTT
TRBJ2-4 TRBV7-9 TRBD1 CASSLEVTGAKNIQYF TGTGCCAGCAGCTTAGAAGTGACAGGGGCAAAAAACATTCAGTACTTC
TRBJ2-7 TRBV5-1 TRBD1 CASSLEGQGVEQYF TGCGCCAGCAGCTTGGAAGGACAGGGGGTCGAGCAGTACTTC
TRBJ2-1 TRBV4-2 TRBD1 CASSQLDGTVNNNEQFF TGTGCCAGCAGCCAGCTAGACGGGACAGTGAATAACAATGAGCAGTTCTTC
TRBJ2-5 TRBV28 . CASSLGQSQETQYF TGTGCCAGCAGTTTAGGGCAGAGCCAAGAGACCCAGTACTTC
TRBJ2-6 TRBV9 . CASSERTTDKGANVLTF TGTGCCAGCAGCGAGAGGACTACTGATAAAGGGGCCAACGTCCTGACTTTC
TRBJ2-3 TRBV2 TRBD1 CASRDRVITDTQYF TGTGCCAGCAGGGACAGGGTGATCACAGATACGCAGTATTTT
TRBJ1-6 TRBV14 TRBD1 CASSVQGDNSPLHF TGTGCCAGCAGCGTTCAGGGGGATAATTCACCCCTCCACTTT
TRBJ1-2 TRBV6-5 . CASRPEGGRGGYTF TGTGCCAGCAGACCCGAGGGGGGGCGAGGTGGCTACACCTTC
TRBJ1-6 TRBV2 TRBD1 CASSARDSNSPLHF TGTGCCAGCAGCGCCCGGGACAGTAATTCACCCCTCCACTTT
TRBJ2-2 TRBV7-2 TRBD1 CASSLWTGRLANTGELFF TGTGCCAGCAGCTTATGGACAGGACGGTTGGCGAACACCGGGGAGCTGTTTTTT
TRBJ2-7 TRBV5-1 TRBD2 CASSSGSGRHEQYF TGCGCCAGCAGCTCGGGTAGCGGGAGGCACGAGCAGTACTTC
TRBJ1-6 TRBV28 . CASSFGSSYNSPLHF TGTGCCAGCAGTTTTGGCAGCTCCTATAATTCACCCCTCCACTTT
TRBJ1-2 TRBV19 . CASRVMIGSADGYTF TGTGCCAGTAGGGTCATGATTGGGTCGGCGGATGGCTACACCTTC
TRBJ1-1 TRBV10-3 TRBD1 CAISPGQGAGRPTEAFF TGTGCCATCAGCCCCGGACAGGGGGCAGGTCGGCCCACTGAAGCTTTCTTT
TRBJ2-3 TRBV11-3 . CASSPRGSSKADTQYF TGTGCCAGCAGCCCGCGGGGTAGCTCGAAAGCAGATACGCAGTATTTT
TRBJ2-7 TRBV2 TRBD2 CASSEGLGGRRNEQYF TGTGCCAGCAGTGAAGGGCTGGGAGGGAGGAGGAACGAGCAGTACTTC
TRBJ2-1 TRBV6-1 . CASSGDPESGEQFF TGTGCCAGCAGTGGCGACCCGGAATCGGGTGAGCAGTTCTTC
TRBJ1-5 TRBV30 . CAWRQYNQPQHF TGTGCCTGGAGGCAGTACAATCAGCCCCAGCATTTT
TRBJ2-3 TRBV7-9 . CASSLGQNTDTQYF TGTGCCAGCAGTCTGGGGCAGAACACAGATACGCAGTATTTT
TRBJ1-1 TRBV10-1 . CASDPRGPEAFF TGCGCCAGCGACCCGCGGGGTCCTGAAGCTTTCTTT
TRBJ2-4 TRBV25-1 . CASSEFTGIAKNIQYF TGTGCCAGCAGTGAATTCACGGGAATAGCCAAAAACATTCAGTACTTC
TRBJ2-3 TRBV5-4 TRBD2 CASSLLAGGPTDTQYF TGTGCCAGCAGCCTACTAGCGGGAGGGCCCACAGATACGCAGTATTTT
TRBJ1-3 TRBV18 . CASSPQKSGNTIYF TGTGCCAGCTCACCCCAGAAGTCTGGAAACACCATATATTTT
TRBJ1-1 TRBV29-1 . CSVEVSGAGTEAFF TGCAGCGTTGAAGTAAGCGGGGCTGGCACTGAAGCTTTCTTT
TRBJ1-5 TRBV6-1 . CASTLTVYSNQPQHF TGTGCCAGCACTTTGACAGTCTATAGCAATCAGCCCCAGCATTTT
TRBJ2-1 TRBV29-1 . CSVESRPAGARFNEQFF TGCAGCGTTGAATCCAGGCCGGCGGGGGCCCGCTTCAATGAGCAGTTCTTC
TRBJ1-6 TRBV2 TRBD1 CASSISDRGVGSPLHF TGTGCCAGCAGTATAAGCGACAGGGGTGTGGGTTCACCCCTCCACTTT